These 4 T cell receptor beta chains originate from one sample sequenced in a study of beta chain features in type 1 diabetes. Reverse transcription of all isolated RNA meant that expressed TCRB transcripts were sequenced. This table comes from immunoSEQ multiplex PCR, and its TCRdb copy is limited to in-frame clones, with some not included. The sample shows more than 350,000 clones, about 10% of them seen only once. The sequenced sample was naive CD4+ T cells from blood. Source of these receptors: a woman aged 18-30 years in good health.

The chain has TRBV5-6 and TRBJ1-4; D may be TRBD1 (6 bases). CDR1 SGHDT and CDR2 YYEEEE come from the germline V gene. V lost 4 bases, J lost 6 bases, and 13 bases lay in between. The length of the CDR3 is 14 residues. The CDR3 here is CASSEQGRDEKLFF. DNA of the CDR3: TGTGCCAGCAGCGAACAGGGTCGGGATGAAAAACTGTTTTTT.

CDR3 in amino acids: CAISSFEGPQHF. In DNA form, the CDR3 reads TGTGCCATCAGTTCCTTCGAGGGCCCCCAGCATTTT. The rearrangement joins TRBV10-3 to TRBJ1-5; no clear D. Germline lookup yields CDR1 ENHRY and CDR2 SYGVKD. The CDR3 runs to 12 residues. V lost 5 bases and J 10 bases, leaving 12 bases between the germline ends.

CDR3 amino acids: CASSYSFSGAGNTIYF. Written as DNA, the CDR3 is TGTGCCAGCAGTTACTCGTTCAGCGGAGCTGGAAACACCATATATTTT. V and J are TRBV6-5 and TRBJ1-3; no definite D call. Germline V gene sequence: CDR1 MNHEY, CDR2 SVGAGI. The CDR3 totals 16 residues. V gave up 0 bases and J gave up 2 bases, with 11 bases separating them.

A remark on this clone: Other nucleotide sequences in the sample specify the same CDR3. The CDR3 sequence is CSAGGGNQPQHF. The DNA for the CDR3 is TGCAGCGCCGGCGGCGGGAATCAGCCCCAGCATTTT. The J gene is TRBJ1-5, the V gene TRBV29-1; D not resolved. This CDR3 is 12 amino acids long. Trimming took off 7 bases at V and 4 bases at J, with 11 bases between the two ends. From germline, CDR1 is SQVTM and CDR2 ANQGSEA.